Below are 5 T cell receptor beta chains sequenced from a single sample in a study of shared clonotypes between healthy human individuals. Generated by immunoSEQ multiplex PCR, the TCRdb table keeps only in-frame clones and is missing some. The data hold fewer than 550,000 clones, with approximately 79% observed a single time. The sequenced sample was PBMCs. Source of these receptors: a woman aged 40-49 years in good health. Some clones in this sample may be carry-over from other donors' samples.

The sample holds one count of this clone. J is TRBJ2-7 and V is TRBV19, with 11 bases that match TRBD2. Losses at the gene ends were 5 bases for V and 2 bases for J; bases not matched to a gene: 5. The CDR3 contains 15 residues. Per germline, CDR1 LNHDA and CDR2 SQIVND (reference sequence). CDR3 in DNA: TGTGCCAGTAGTGTCACTAGCGGGGGAACCTACGAGCAGTACTTC. This sequence encodes CASSVTSGGTYEQYF.

The chain employs TRBV4-1 and TRBJ1-5; 11 nucleotides match TRBD1. The J segment lost 4 bases and the V segment lost 5 bases, leaving 4 bases of the junction unmatched. CDR3 length equals 15 residues. Germline loops: CDR1 MGHRA, CDR2 YSYEKL. The CDR3 bases are TGCGCCAGCAGCGGACAGGGGGCAGGTAATCAGCCCCAGCATTTT. Protein sequence: CASSGQGAGNQPQHF.

This chain connects TRBV27 to TRBJ2-3, with D possibly matching TRBD1 (6 bases). CDR3 size: 16 residues. V lost 5 bases and J 2 bases, leaving 17 bases between the germline ends. Germline loops: CDR1 MNHEY, CDR2 SMNVEV (reference sequence). The CDR3: CASSPNRVKNTDTQYF. In DNA form, the CDR3 reads TGTGCCAGCAGTCCTAACAGGGTCAAGAACACAGATACGCAGTATTTT.

The V gene is TRBV5-1, the J gene TRBJ2-1; D remains ambiguous. Trimming removed 3 bases at V and 5 bases at J, with 3 bases between. Germline loops: CDR1 SGHRS, CDR2 YFSETQ. This CDR3 region has 11 residues. CDR3 sequence: CASSSHNEQFF. CDR3 coding DNA: TGCGCCAGCAGCTCTCACAATGAGCAGTTCTTC. Supplemented by reference TRBV5-1 and TRBJ2-1, the full variable domain reads KAGVTQTPRYLIKTRGQQVTLSCSPISGHRSVSWYQQTPGQGLQFLFEYFSETQRNKGNFPGRFSGRQFSNSRSEMNVSTLELGDSALYLCASSSHNEQFFGPGTRLTVL.

Points on this clone: An end of the junction does not agree with germline; a read error may underlie this. The same CDR3 is also encoded by other DNA sequences in this sample. V gene TRBV11-3 combines with J gene TRBJ1-1; no clear D. CDR1 and CDR2 (germline): SGHNT, YENEEA. This CDR3 has 14 residues. This chain's CDR3 is CASSFSGMNTEAFF. The CDR3, as DNA: TGTGCCAGCAGCTTTTCCGGGATGAACACTGAGGCTTTCTTT.